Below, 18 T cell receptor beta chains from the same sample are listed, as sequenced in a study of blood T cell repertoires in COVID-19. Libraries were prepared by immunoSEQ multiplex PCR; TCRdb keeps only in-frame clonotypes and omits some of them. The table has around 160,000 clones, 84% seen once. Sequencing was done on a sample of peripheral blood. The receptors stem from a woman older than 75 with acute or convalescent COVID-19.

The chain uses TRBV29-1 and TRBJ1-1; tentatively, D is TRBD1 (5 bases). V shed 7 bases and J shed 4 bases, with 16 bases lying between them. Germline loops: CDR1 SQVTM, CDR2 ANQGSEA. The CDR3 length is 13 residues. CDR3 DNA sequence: TGCAGCGCCTCCAGGGAGGTACGCACTGAAGCTTTCTTT. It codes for CSASREVRTEAFF.

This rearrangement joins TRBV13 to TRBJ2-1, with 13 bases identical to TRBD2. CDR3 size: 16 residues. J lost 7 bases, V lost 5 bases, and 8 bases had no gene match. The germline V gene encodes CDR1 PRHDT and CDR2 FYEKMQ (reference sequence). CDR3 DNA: TGTGCCAGCAGCCCTAGAGTGACTAGCGGGAGGAATGAGCAGTTCTTC. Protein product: CASSPRVTSGRNEQFF.

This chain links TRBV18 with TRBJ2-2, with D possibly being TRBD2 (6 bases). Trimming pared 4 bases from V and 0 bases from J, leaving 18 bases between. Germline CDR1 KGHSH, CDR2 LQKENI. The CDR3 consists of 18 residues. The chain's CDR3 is CASSRSLAGPTNTGELFF. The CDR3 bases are TGTGCCAGCTCACGATCACTAGCAGGCCCTACGAACACCGGGGAGCTGTTTTTT.

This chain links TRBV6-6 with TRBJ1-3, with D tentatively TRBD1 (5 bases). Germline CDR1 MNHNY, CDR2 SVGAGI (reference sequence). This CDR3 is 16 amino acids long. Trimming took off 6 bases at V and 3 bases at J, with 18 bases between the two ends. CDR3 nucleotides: TGTGCCAGCAGCTCCGTAGGCAGGGTCGGTGGAAACACCATATATTTT. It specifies CASSSVGRVGGNTIYF.

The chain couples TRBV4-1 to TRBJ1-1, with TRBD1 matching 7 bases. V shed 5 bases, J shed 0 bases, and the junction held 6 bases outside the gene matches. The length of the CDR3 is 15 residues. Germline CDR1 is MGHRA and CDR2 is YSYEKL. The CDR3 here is CASSDQGGMNTEAFF. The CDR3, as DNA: TGCGCCAGCAGCGATCAGGGGGGCATGAACACTGAAGCTTTCTTT.

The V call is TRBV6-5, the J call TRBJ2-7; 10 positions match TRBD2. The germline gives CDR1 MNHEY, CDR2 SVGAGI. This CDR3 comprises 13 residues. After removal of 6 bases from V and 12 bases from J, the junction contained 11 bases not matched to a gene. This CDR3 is CASRRRTSGVGYF. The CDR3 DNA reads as TGTGCCAGCAGACGCCGGACTAGCGGAGTTGGGTACTTC.

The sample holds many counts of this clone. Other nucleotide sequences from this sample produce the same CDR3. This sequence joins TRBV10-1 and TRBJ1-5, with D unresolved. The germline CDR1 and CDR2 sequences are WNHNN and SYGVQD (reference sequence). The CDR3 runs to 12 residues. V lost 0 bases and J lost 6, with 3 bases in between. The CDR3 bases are TGCGCCAGCAGTGAGTCCGGTCAGCCCCAGCATTTT. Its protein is CASSESGQPQHF.

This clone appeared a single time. The DNA for the CDR3 is TGTGCCAGCTCACAAATACCAGGGGGCCGGAGCAATCAGCCCCAGCATTTT. It specifies CASSQIPGGRSNQPQHF. This sequence joins TRBV18 and TRBJ1-5, with 8 bases fitting TRBD1. Trimming took 4 bases from V and 1 from J; bases not matched to a gene: 9. This CDR3 has 17 amino acids. Per germline, CDR1 KGHSH and CDR2 LQKENI.

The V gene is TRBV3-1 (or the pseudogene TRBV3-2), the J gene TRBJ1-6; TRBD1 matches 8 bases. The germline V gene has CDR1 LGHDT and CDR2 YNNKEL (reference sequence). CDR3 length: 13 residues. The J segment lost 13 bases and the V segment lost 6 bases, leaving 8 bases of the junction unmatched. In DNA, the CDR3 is TGTGCCAGCAGACCGGTGGGGGACAGGCCCCTCCACTTT. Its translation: CASRPVGDRPLHF.

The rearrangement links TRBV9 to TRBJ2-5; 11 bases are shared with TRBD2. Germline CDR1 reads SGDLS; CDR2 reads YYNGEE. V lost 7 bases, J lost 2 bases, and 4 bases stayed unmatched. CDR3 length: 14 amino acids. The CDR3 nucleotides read TGTGCCAGCGCTAGCGGGGGGACTCAAGAGACCCAGTACTTC. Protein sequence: CASASGGTQETQYF.

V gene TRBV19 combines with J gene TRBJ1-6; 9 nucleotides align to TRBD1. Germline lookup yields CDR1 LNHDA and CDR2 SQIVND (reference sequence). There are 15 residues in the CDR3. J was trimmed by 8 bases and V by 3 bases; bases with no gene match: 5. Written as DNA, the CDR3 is TGTGCCAGTAGTATCGGGACAGGGAATCATTCACCCCTCCACTTT. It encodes CASSIGTGNHSPLHF.

The chain's CDR3 is CASSNLFIDEQYF. Written as DNA, the CDR3 is TGTGCCAGCTCCAATCTATTTATAGACGAGCAGTACTTC. This rearrangement joins TRBV18 to TRBJ2-7; no clear D gene. Germline CDR1 is KGHSH and CDR2 is LQKENI. This CDR3 is 13 amino acids long. The ends were cut back, 6 bases at V and 5 bases at J, with 14 bases in the middle.

The DNA for the CDR3 is TGTGCCAGCGGACAGGAACCTTATAGCAATCAGCCCCAGCATTTT. Its protein is CASGQEPYSNQPQHF. The chain carries TRBV6-5 and TRBJ1-5; 7 positions match TRBD1. The CDR3 is 15 residues long. Trimming removed 8 bases from V and 0 bases from J; junction bases left unmatched: 7. The germline V gene encodes CDR1 MNHEY and CDR2 SVGAGI.

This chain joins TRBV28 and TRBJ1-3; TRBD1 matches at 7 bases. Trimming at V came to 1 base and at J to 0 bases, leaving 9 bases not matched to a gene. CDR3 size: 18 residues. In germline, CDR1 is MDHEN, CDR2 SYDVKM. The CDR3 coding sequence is TGTGCCAGCAGTTTATCCCTTGGACAGGACAGCTCTGGAAACACCATATATTTT. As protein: CASSLSLGQDSSGNTIYF.

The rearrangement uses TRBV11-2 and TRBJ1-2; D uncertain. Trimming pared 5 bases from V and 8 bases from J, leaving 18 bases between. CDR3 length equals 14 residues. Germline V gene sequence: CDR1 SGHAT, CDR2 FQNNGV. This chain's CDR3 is CASSQRGPLGGYTF. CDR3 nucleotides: TGTGCCAGCAGCCAACGGGGTCCCCTGGGGGGCTACACCTTC.

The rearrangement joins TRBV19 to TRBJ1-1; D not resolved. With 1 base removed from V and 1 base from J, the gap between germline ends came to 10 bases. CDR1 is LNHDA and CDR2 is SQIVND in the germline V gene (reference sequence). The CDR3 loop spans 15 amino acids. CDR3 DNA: TGTGCCAGTAGTATAGTCCAGGTGGAGAACACTGAAGCTTTCTTT. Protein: CASSIVQVENTEAFF.

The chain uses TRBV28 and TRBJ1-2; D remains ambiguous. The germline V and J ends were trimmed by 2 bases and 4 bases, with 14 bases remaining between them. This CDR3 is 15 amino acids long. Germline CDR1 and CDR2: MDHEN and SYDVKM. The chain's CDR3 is CASSLVEAMVYGYTF. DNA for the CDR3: TGTGCCAGCAGTTTAGTAGAGGCCATGGTCTATGGCTACACCTTC.

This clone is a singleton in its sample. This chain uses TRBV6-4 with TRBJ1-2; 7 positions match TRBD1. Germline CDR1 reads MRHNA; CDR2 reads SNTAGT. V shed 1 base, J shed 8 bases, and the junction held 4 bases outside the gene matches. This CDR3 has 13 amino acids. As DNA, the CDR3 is TGTGCCAGCAGTGACTGGACAGGAGGGGGCTACACCTTC. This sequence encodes CASSDWTGGGYTF.